This entry is about one TCR beta chain. No antigen is known for it. Here immunoSEQ multiplex PCR was the method, and the copy in TCRdb shows in-frame clones only, minus some. The sample shows around 51,000 clones, about nine tenths of them seen only once. Unstimulated PBMCs were sorted into CD3+CD4+ and CD3+CD8+ populations. The source of the sample is a study of T cell clones after liver transplantation. The study, taken as a whole, reports: These preliminary findings come from unstandardized post-transplant sampling times. In two subjects, few donor cells limited the measurable donor-reactive repertoire.

Looked up from germline, CDR1 is SNHLY and CDR2 is FYNNEI. Trimming took 5 bases from V and 5 from J, leaving 6 bases between them. The CDR3 loop spans 11 amino acids. V is TRBV2 and J is TRBJ1-2; D is unclear. The sequencing used CD8+ T cells from blood, collected 12 months after liver transplant. The sequence was collected from a human patient who received a liver transplant. A share of the T cells may be of graft donor origin. CDR3 loop: CASSPSYGYTF. CDR3 DNA: TGTGCCAGCAGTCCTAGTTATGGCTACACCTTC.